These 7 T cell receptor beta chains came from one sample sequenced in a study of blood T cells in healthy people across ages. Together with a sample-barcoded 5' primer, a J-beta primer mix was included in a second PCR lasting 7 to 11 cycles. Each CDR3 protein is one row after TCRdb ran MiXCR on the 5' RACE reads. The table lists approximately 2,000,000 distinct CDR3 sequences, about two fifths of them singletons. Sequencing was done on a sample of blood. The receptor source for this set is a human donor in good health.

This clonotype was seen a handful of times. CDR3 sequence reads: CASTSVGGVADTQYF. The CDR3 DNA reads TGTGCCAGCACCTCAGTCGGGGGGGTGGCAGATACGCAGTATTTT. The chain carries TRBV28 and TRBJ2-3; 8 bases match TRBD2. Germline CDR1 is MDHEN and CDR2 is SYDVKM. The CDR3 length is 15 residues. J lost 4 bases, V lost 7 bases, and 10 bases had no gene match. The whole variable domain, filled in from reference TRBV28 and TRBJ2-3, reads DVKVTQSSRYLVKRTGEKVFLECVQDMDHENMFWYRQDPGLGLRLIYFSYDVKMKEKGDIPEGYSVSREKKERFSLILESASTNQTSMYLCASTSVGGVADTQYFGPGTRLTVL.

This clonotype came up many times. The chain uses TRBV7-2 and TRBJ2-7; 9 bases align to TRBD1. The V segment lost 3 bases and the J segment 7 bases; nucleotides outside the gene matches: 16. The CDR3 totals 17 residues. From germline, CDR1 is SGHTA and CDR2 FQGNSA. The CDR3 region is CASSFRGPGQGPLEQYF. The CDR3 DNA reads as TGTGCCAGCAGCTTTAGGGGGCCGGGACAGGGACCCCTGGAGCAGTACTTC. The full variable domain, with the rest looked up from reference TRBV7-2 and TRBJ2-7, is GAGVSQSPSNKVTEKGKDVELRCDPISGHTALYWYRQSLGQGLEFLIYFQGNSAPDKSGLPSDRFSAERTGGSVSTLTIQRTQQEDSAVYLCASSFRGPGQGPLEQYFGPGTRLTVT.

The rearrangement uses TRBV7-2 and TRBJ1-5, with 7 bases that match TRBD1. With V trimmed by 5 bases and J by 4 bases, 8 bases remained unmatched. The germline CDR1 and CDR2 sequences are SGHTA and FQGNSA. The CDR3 totals 15 residues. CDR3: CASSQETGFNQPQHF. CDR3 nucleotides: TGTGCCAGCAGCCAAGAGACAGGGTTTAATCAGCCCCAGCATTTT.

This chain connects TRBV7-8 to TRBJ2-3; D gene unclear. The CDR3 loop spans 14 amino acids. Germline assignment: CDR1 SGHVS and CDR2 FQNEAQ. Between the trimmed V and J ends, which lost 4 bases and 4 bases, there was a span of 12 bases. The CDR3 nucleotides read TGTGCCAGCAGCTCCCGACCGTCGCCAGATACGCAGTATTTT. It codes for CASSSRPSPDTQYF.

The gene calls are TRBV12-3 or TRBV12-4 and TRBJ2-3; 7 bases align to TRBD1. After removal of 10 bases from V and 3 bases from J, the junction contained 13 bases not matched to a gene. The CDR3 contains 15 residues. CDR3 DNA: TGTGCCACCGGCTCTAAACAGGGGTGGACAGATACGCAGTATTTT. Protein product: CATGSKQGWTDTQYF.

The chain is built from TRBV7-7 and TRBJ2-1, with 13 positions matching TRBD2. The germline V gene encodes CDR1 SSHAT and CDR2 FNYEAQ (reference sequence). The CDR3 totals 15 residues. Trimming removed 6 bases from V and 5 bases from J; junction bases left unmatched: 4. The DNA for the CDR3 is TGTGCCAGCAGTACCGGACTAGCGGGGGACAATGAGCAGTTCTTC. Encoded protein: CASSTGLAGDNEQFF.

The genes are TRBV11-3 and TRBJ2-1; TRBD1 matches 7 bases. The V segment lost 5 bases and the J segment 3 bases; nucleotides outside the gene matches: 10. This CDR3 is built from 16 residues. Germline V gene data show CDR1 as SGHNT and CDR2 as YENEEA. The CDR3 loop is CASSPPGQRSYNEQFF. The DNA for the CDR3 is TGTGCCAGCAGCCCACCGGGACAGAGGAGCTACAATGAGCAGTTCTTC.